What follows are 23 T cell receptor beta chains derived from one specimen sequenced in a study of neoadjuvant anti-PD-1 for oral cavity cancer. Time point specified: after neoadjuvant nivolumab, at surgical resection. Clones were sequenced by immunoSEQ multiplex PCR, and TCRdb holds only the in-frame ones, with some missing. The data hold tens of thousands of clones, with about 85% observed a single time. The sample was PBMCs, taken after nivolumab (anti-PD-1) treatment. The receptor source for this set is a person aged 35-79 years with oral cavity squamous cell carcinoma.

V is TRBV5-6 and J is TRBJ2-7; TRBD2 is a possible D gene (5 bases). The CDR3 has 14 amino acids. Germline V CDR1 and CDR2: SGHDT, YYEEEE. V lost 4 bases and J 2 bases, leaving 13 bases between the germline ends. CDR3 loop: CASSPGGSPYEQYF. For the CDR3, the DNA is TGTGCCAGCAGCCCCGGCGGGTCCCCCTACGAGCAGTACTTC.

The chain employs TRBV6-5 and TRBJ2-7; 10 nucleotides agree with TRBD2. Germline loops: CDR1 MNHEY, CDR2 SVGAGI. J lost 7 bases, V lost 6 bases, and 9 bases had no gene match. The CDR3 totals 14 residues. Written as DNA, the CDR3 is TGTGCCAGCAGAGTCCCTAGCGGGGGAGCGGAGCAGTACTTC. Translated, it gives CASRVPSGGAEQYF.

The rearrangement uses TRBV19 and TRBJ2-2; D is unclear. In germline, CDR1 is LNHDA, CDR2 SQIVND (reference sequence). This CDR3 contains 15 residues. The germline V and J ends were trimmed by 2 bases and 6 bases, with 13 bases remaining between them. In DNA form, the CDR3 reads TGTGCCAGTAGTATAACTGCCAGCCAGCCCGGGGAGCTGTTTTTT. This encodes CASSITASQPGELFF.

This clone was seen once. The chain is built from TRBV6-1 and TRBJ2-3; D gene ambiguous. The CDR3 runs 13 residues. Germline V CDR1 and CDR2: MNHNS, SASEGT. With 4 bases removed from V and 1 base from J, the gap between germline ends came to 6 bases. CDR3 protein: CASSVYGTDTQYF. CDR3 DNA sequence: TGTGCCAGCAGTGTCTACGGCACAGATACGCAGTATTTT.

The chain links TRBV2 to TRBJ1-4; a possible D gene is TRBD1 (5 bases). V was pared by 2 bases and J by 5 bases, with 12 bases between. The CDR3 spans 15 residues. In germline, CDR1 is SNHLY, CDR2 FYNNEI. The CDR3 loop is CASSERGGQNEKLFF. CDR3 nucleotides: TGTGCCAGCAGTGAACGGGGAGGACAAAATGAAAAACTGTTTTTT. The variable domain in full, completed from reference TRBV2 and TRBJ1-4, reads EPEVTQTPSHQVTQMGQEVILRCVPISNHLYFYWYRQILGQKVEFLVSFYNNEISEKSEIFDDQFSVERPDGSNFTLKIRSTKLEDSAMYFCASSERGGQNEKLFFGSGTQLSVL.

The chain uses TRBV6-5 and TRBJ1-2; D unresolved. The CDR3 runs 16 residues. Looked up from germline, CDR1 is MNHEY and CDR2 is SVGAGI. The V and J ends lost 0 bases and 6 bases respectively, with 17 bases between them. The CDR3 spells CASSYSLVYSFDGYTF. In DNA form, the CDR3 reads TGTGCCAGCAGTTACTCACTGGTGTACAGCTTCGATGGCTACACCTTC.

This chain joins TRBV30 and TRBJ2-7; 8 bases line up with TRBD1. Germline lookup yields CDR1 GTSNPN and CDR2 SVGIG (reference sequence). The CDR3 runs 12 residues. V was pared by 1 base and J by 9 bases, with 5 bases of the junction left unmatched. The CDR3 sequence is CAWSGQGYGQYF. The DNA for the CDR3 is TGTGCCTGGAGTGGACAGGGGTATGGGCAGTACTTC.

The rearrangement uses TRBV27 and TRBJ1-5, with 7 bases fitting TRBD1. The CDR3 spans 14 residues. V was clipped by 5 bases and J by 2 bases; unmatched bases: 3. In germline, CDR1 is MNHEY, CDR2 SMNVEV (reference sequence). The CDR3 nucleotides read TGTGCCAGCAGTCCTGACAGGGGCAATCAGCCCCAGCATTTT. It yields the protein CASSPDRGNQPQHF.

This chain joins TRBV5-5 and TRBJ2-2, with D perhaps given as TRBD1 or TRBD2 (6 bases each). Between the trimmed V and J ends, which lost 5 bases and 6 bases, there was a span of 11 bases. This CDR3 comprises 13 residues. Germline-derived CDR1 and CDR2 are SGHKS and YYEKEE (reference sequence). CDR3 DNA: TGTGCCAGCAGACCGAGGGGGGCCGGGGAGCTGTTTTTT. This encodes CASRPRGAGELFF.

The V call is TRBV6-5, the J call TRBJ1-2, with 8 bases matching TRBD1. Trimming took 6 bases from V and 7 from J; bases not matched to a gene: 13. CDR1 is MNHEY and CDR2 is SVGAGI in the germline V gene. The CDR3 length is 15 residues. For the CDR3, the DNA is TGTGCCAGCAGCCCCGGACAGGGCATCATTAGTGGCTACACCTTC. Amino acids: CASSPGQGIISGYTF.

This chain joins TRBV6-5 and TRBJ1-5; D unresolved. There are 15 residues in the CDR3. Trimming stripped 6 bases from V and 0 bases from J, with 12 bases between. Per the germline V gene, CDR1 is MNHEY and CDR2 is SVGAGI. CDR3 nucleotides: TGTGCCAGCAGCCCCGACACGTTTAGCAATCAGCCCCAGCATTTT. Residues: CASSPDTFSNQPQHF.

This sequence joins TRBV28 and TRBJ2-7; 9 bases are a match to TRBD1. V shed 6 bases, J shed 6 bases, and the junction held 6 bases outside the gene matches. The CDR3 has 13 residues. Germline V CDR1 and CDR2: MDHEN, SYDVKM. The CDR3 coding sequence is TGTGCCAGCAGCAACAGGGGGCCGCGCGAGCAGTACTTC. Residues: CASSNRGPREQYF.

V gene TRBV4-2 combines with J gene TRBJ2-5; 7 bases are a match to TRBD2. This CDR3 is built from 16 residues. Per the germline V gene, CDR1 is LGHNA and CDR2 is YNFKEQ. Trimming cost V 0 bases and J 1 base; bases outside gene matches: 5. The CDR3 here is CASSQDRSSGQETQYF. In DNA form, the CDR3 reads TGTGCCAGCAGCCAAGATAGATCTAGCGGCCAAGAGACCCAGTACTTC.

The V and J genes are TRBV2 and TRBJ1-5; a possible D gene is TRBD1 (6 bases). This CDR3 spans 14 amino acids. Deletions cut 6 bases from V and 4 bases from J, with 13 bases between. Germline V CDR1 and CDR2: SNHLY, FYNNEI. The CDR3 nucleotides read TGTGCCAGCAGGGAACAGGGTTTTAATCAGCCCCAGCATTTT. Translation: CASREQGFNQPQHF.

The chain has TRBV10-3 and TRBJ1-1; the D is unclear. The CDR3 loop spans 13 amino acids. V gave up 6 bases and J gave up 4 bases, with 12 bases separating them. Germline V gives CDR1 ENHRY, CDR2 SYGVKD. As DNA, the CDR3 is TGTGCCATCAGGCAAGTAGGCACCACTGAAGCTTTCTTT. The encoded protein is CAIRQVGTTEAFF.

This CDR3 is CASSLEVRDRGGYEQYF. The CDR3 DNA follows: TGCGCCAGCAGCTTGGAGGTCCGGGACAGGGGGGGTTACGAGCAGTACTTC. The genes are TRBV5-1 and TRBJ2-7, with 11 nucleotides matching TRBD1. There are 17 residues in the CDR3. CDR1 is SGHRS, CDR2 YFSETQ, per germline. After removal of 0 bases from V and 4 bases from J, the junction contained 9 bases not matched to a gene.

The gene calls are TRBV29-1 and TRBJ2-7, with 9 bases lining up with TRBD2. Germline V CDR1 and CDR2: SQVTM, ANQGSEA. There are 13 residues in the CDR3. With V trimmed by 5 bases and J by 2 bases, 4 bases remained unmatched. The chain's CDR3 is CSVRLAGTYEQYF. CDR3 DNA: TGCAGCGTTCGGCTAGCGGGAACCTACGAGCAGTACTTC.

The chain carries TRBV7-2 and TRBJ2-7; 10 bases fit TRBD2. Germline V lookup: CDR1 SGHTA, CDR2 FQGNSA. CDR3 length: 15 amino acids. V trimming: 1 base; J trimming: 4 bases; junction bases outside the gene matches: 4. CDR3 sequence: CASSLVASGSYEQYF. CDR3 DNA: TGTGCCAGCAGCTTAGTCGCTAGCGGGAGTTACGAGCAGTACTTC.

This chain connects TRBV6-5 to TRBJ1-4; D is possibly TRBD1 (5 bases). Germline CDR1 is MNHEY and CDR2 is SVGAGI. The CDR3 covers 15 residues. The ends were cut back, 4 bases at V and 8 bases at J, with 17 bases in the middle. DNA for the CDR3: TGTGCCAGCAGTTCCCCCCCGGGGCGACGGGAAAAACTGTTTTTT. Protein sequence: CASSSPPGRREKLFF.

V usage is TRBV19 and J usage is TRBJ2-3, with 9 bases lining up with TRBD1. Germline assignment: CDR1 LNHDA and CDR2 SQIVND (reference sequence). The CDR3 has 16 amino acids. V dropped 4 bases and J dropped 2; count of bases not matched to a gene: 7. In DNA, the CDR3 is TGTGCCAGTAGTACCCTCGGGACAGGGTCCACAGATACGCAGTATTTT. As protein: CASSTLGTGSTDTQYF.

This clone came up many times. The chain recombines TRBV7-6 with TRBJ2-7; possible D gene TRBD2, 5 bases. Germline V gene lookup returns CDR1 SGHVS and CDR2 FNYEAQ. CDR3 length: 14 residues. V was pared by 4 bases and J by 3 bases, with 13 bases between. CDR3 protein: CASSSRGSDYEQYF. DNA for the CDR3: TGTGCCAGCAGCTCCCGAGGTAGCGACTACGAGCAGTACTTC.

The chain links TRBV7-9 to TRBJ2-2; D is uncertain. CDR3 length equals 15 residues. The germline gives CDR1 SEHNR, CDR2 FQNEAQ (reference sequence). The V end lost 1 base, the J end lost 5 bases, and 11 bases lay between the germline ends. The CDR3 DNA follows: TGTGCCAGCAGCTTAGTACGGGTTTCTACCGGGGAGCTGTTTTTT. Encoded protein: CASSLVRVSTGELFF.

V and J are TRBV18 and TRBJ2-7, with D possibly TRBD2 on 6 matching bases. This CDR3 has 14 residues. Trimming cost V 3 bases and J 2 bases, with 11 bases left between them. Germline-derived CDR1 and CDR2 are KGHSH and LQKENI. CDR3 sequence (DNA): TGTGCCAGCTCACCGCCTAGCGCGACCTACGAGCAGTACTTC. Amino acids: CASSPPSATYEQYF.